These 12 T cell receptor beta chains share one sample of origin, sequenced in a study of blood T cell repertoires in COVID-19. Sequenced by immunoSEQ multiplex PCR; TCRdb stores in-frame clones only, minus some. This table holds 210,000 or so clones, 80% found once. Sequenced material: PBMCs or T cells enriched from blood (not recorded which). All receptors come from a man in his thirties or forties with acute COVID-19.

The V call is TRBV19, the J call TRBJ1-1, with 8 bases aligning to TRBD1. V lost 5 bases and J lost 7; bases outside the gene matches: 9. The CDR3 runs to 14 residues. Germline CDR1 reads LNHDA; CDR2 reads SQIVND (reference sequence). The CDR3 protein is CASSVPGQANEAFF. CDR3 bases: TGTGCCAGTAGTGTTCCGGGACAGGCTAATGAAGCTTTCTTT. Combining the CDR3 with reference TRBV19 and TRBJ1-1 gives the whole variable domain DGGITQSPKYLFRKEGQNVTLSCEQNLNHDAMYWYRQDPGQGLRLIYYSQIVNDFQKGDIAEGYSVSREKKESFPLTVTSAQKNPTAFYLCASSVPGQANEAFFGQGTRLTVV.

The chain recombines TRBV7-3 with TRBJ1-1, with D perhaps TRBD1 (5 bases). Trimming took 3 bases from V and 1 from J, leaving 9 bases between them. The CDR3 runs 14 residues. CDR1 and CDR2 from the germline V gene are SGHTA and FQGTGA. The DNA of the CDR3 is TGTGCCAGCAGCTTGGGCAGGGCGAACACTGAAGCTTTCTTT. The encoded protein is CASSLGRANTEAFF.

CDR3 in DNA: TGTGCCAGCAGTTTCTTTCCTCAGGGACTGATACTTAGCAATCAGCCCCAGCATTTT. Its translation: CASSFFPQGLILSNQPQHF. This sequence joins TRBV28 and TRBJ1-5, with a weak D call TRBD1 (5 bases). The CDR3 sequence is 19 residues long. Germline CDR1 is MDHEN and CDR2 is SYDVKM. Trimming took 3 bases from V and 0 from J, leaving 21 bases between them.

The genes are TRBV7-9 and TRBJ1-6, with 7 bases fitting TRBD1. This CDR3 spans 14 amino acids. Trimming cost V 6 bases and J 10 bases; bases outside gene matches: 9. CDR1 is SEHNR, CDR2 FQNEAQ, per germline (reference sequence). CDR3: CASSDRELGSPLHF. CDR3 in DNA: TGTGCCAGCAGTGACAGGGAGCTCGGATCACCCCTCCACTTT.

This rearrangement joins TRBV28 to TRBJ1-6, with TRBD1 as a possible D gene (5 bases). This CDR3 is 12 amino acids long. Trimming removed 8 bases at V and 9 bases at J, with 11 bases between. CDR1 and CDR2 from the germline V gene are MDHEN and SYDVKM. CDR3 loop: CASGTSGSPLHF. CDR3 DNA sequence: TGTGCCAGCGGGACTTCGGGTTCACCCCTCCACTTT.

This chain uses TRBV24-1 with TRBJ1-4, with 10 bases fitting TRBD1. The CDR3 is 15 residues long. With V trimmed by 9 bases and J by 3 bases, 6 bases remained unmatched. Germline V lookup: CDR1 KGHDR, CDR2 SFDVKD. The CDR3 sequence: CATRDRGRPNEKLFF. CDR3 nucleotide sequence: TGTGCCACCCGAGACAGGGGGCGGCCTAATGAAAAACTGTTTTTT.

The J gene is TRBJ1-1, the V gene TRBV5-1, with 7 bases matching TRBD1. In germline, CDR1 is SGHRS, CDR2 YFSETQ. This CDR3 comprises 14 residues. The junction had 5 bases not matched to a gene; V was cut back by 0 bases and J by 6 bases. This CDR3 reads CASSLEDRSSEAFF. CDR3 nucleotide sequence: TGCGCCAGCAGCTTGGAGGACAGGAGCTCTGAAGCTTTCTTT.

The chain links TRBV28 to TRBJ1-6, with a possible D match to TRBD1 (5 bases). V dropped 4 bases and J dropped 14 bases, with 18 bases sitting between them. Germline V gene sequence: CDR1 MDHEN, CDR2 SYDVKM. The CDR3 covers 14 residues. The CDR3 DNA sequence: TGTGCCAGCAGTTCCCACTCCGGAGGGGAGGCCCTCCACTTT. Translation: CASSSHSGGEALHF. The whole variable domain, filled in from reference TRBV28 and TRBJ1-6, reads DVKVTQSSRYLVKRTGEKVFLECVQDMDHENMFWYRQDPGLGLRLIYFSYDVKMKEKGDIPEGYSVSREKKERFSLILESASTNQTSMYLCASSSHSGGEALHFGNGTRLTVT.

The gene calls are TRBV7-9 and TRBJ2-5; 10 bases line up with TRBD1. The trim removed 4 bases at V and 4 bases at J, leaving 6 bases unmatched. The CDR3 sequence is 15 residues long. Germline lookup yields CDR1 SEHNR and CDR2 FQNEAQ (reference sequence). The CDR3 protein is CASSSSRTGGETQYF. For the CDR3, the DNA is TGTGCCAGCAGCTCCAGTCGGACAGGGGGAGAGACCCAGTACTTC.

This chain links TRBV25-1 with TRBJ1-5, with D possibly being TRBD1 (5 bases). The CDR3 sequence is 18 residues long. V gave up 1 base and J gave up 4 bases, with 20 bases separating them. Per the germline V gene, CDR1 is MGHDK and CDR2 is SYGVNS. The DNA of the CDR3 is TGTGCCAGCAGTGAATTAGAACAGCTCAAGGGGCTTAATCAGCCCCAGCATTTT. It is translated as CASSELEQLKGLNQPQHF.

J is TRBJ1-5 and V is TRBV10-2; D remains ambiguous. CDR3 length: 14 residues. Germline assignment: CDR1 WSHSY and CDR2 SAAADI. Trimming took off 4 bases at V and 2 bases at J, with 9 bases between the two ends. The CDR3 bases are TGCGCCAGCAGTGGGTGGGGAGGCAATCAGCCCCAGCATTTT. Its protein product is CASSGWGGNQPQHF.

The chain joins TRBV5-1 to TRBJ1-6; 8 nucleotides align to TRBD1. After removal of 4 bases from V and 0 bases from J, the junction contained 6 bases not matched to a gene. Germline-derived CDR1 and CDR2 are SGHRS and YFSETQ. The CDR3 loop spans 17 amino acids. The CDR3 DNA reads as TGCGCCAGCAGCCCAGGACAGGGCCTCTCCTATAATTCACCCCTCCACTTT. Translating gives CASSPGQGLSYNSPLHF.